This is a list of T cell receptor beta chains from one sample in a study of T cell responses to AZD1222 COVID-19 vaccine. This table comes from immunoSEQ multiplex PCR, and its TCRdb copy is limited to in-frame clones, with some not included. Counted here are under 170,000 clones, 92% occurring once; the ten biggest clones make up approximately 3.6%. The source was peripheral blood, collected 28 days after the second AZD1222 dose. These receptors were obtained from an adult who received the AZD1222 COVID-19 vaccine. CDR3s include the opening cysteine and the closing phenylalanine or tryptophan. Each record gives: J gene, V gene, D gene, CDR3 length, CDR3 protein, CDR3 DNA. The D gene is left open where the match is weak.

TRBJ1-6,TRBV2,-,14,CASSDTGKNSPLHF,TGTGCCAGCAGTGATACGGGAAAGAATTCACCCCTCCACTTT
TRBJ1-5,TRBV27,-,15,CASSLSIEDNQPQHF,TGTGCCAGCAGTTTGTCAATCGAAGACAATCAGCCCCAGCATTTT
TRBJ2-5,TRBV5-1,TRBD1,13,CASSRTGEETQYF,TGCGCCAGCAGCCGTACAGGGGAAGAGACCCAGTACTTC
TRBJ2-6,TRBV14,-,14,CASSQGTAANVLTF,TGTGCCAGCAGCCAAGGGACAGCGGCCAACGTCCTGACTTTC
TRBJ1-3,TRBV29-1,-,14,CSVGGHYSGNTIYF,TGCAGCGTTGGGGGACATTACTCTGGAAACACCATATATTTT
TRBJ2-1,TRBV27,-,14,CASSLGPAADEQFF,TGTGCCAGCAGTTTGGGCCCAGCCGCGGATGAGCAGTTCTTC
TRBJ2-3,TRBV7-9,-,14,CASGKAGGTDTQYF,TGTGCCAGCGGGAAGGCAGGGGGCACAGATACGCAGTATTTT
TRBJ2-1,TRBV9,TRBD1,14,CASSETGQGNEQFF,TGTGCCAGCAGCGAAACCGGACAGGGCAATGAGCAGTTCTTC
TRBJ2-3,TRBV5-4,TRBD2,16,CASSLEASGRADTQYF,TGTGCCAGCAGCTTGGAGGCTAGCGGGAGGGCAGATACGCAGTATTTT
TRBJ2-7,TRBV5-8,-,15,CASSLEPDLGYEQYF,TGTGCCAGCAGCTTGGAACCGGATTTGGGCTACGAGCAGTACTTC
TRBJ1-4,TRBV4-1,TRBD1,16,CASSQTRQGPREKLFF,TGCGCCAGCAGCCAGACTAGACAGGGGCCTAGAGAAAAACTGTTTTTT